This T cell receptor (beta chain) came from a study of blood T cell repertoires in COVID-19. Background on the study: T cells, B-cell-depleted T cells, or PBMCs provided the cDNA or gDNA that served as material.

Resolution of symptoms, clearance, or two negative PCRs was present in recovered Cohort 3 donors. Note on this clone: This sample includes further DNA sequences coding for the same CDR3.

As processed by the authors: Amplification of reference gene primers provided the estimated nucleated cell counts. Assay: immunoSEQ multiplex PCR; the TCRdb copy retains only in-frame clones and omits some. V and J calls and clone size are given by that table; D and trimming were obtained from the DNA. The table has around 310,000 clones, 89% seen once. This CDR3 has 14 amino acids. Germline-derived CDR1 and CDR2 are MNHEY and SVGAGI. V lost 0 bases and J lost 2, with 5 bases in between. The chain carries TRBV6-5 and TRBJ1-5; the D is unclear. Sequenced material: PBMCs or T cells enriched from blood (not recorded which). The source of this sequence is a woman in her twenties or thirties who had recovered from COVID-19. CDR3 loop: CASSYSYGNQPQHF. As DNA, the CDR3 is TGTGCCAGCAGTTACTCTTATGGCAATCAGCCCCAGCATTTT.